The clone carrying this T cell receptor beta chain appeared a few times. Patients from Seattle were sampled longitudinally, starting during active infection. The data originate from a study of blood T cell repertoires in COVID-19. Study summary: Acute and convalescent COVID-19 samples came from the United States, Italy and Spain. Sample material is recorded as cDNA or gDNA derived from T cells, B-cell-depleted T cells, or PBMCs.

Here immunoSEQ multiplex PCR was the method, and the copy in TCRdb shows in-frame clones only, minus some. The sample yields a few hundred thousand clones, about 86% seen once. Germline V gene data show CDR1 as MGHRA and CDR2 as YSYEKL. This CDR3 is built from 18 residues. Germline trimming cut 0 bases from V and 2 bases from J; bases unmatched to any gene: 6. The origin of this receptor is a person between 65 and 80 years old with COVID-19, enrolled during active disease. This sequence joins TRBV4-1 and TRBJ2-6; 8 bases align to TRBD1. The sample comprised peripheral blood. The DNA of the CDR3 is TGCGCCAGCAGCCAAGAGCCGTCAGGGGGCGCTGGGGCCAACGTCCTGACTTTC. Translated, it gives CASSQEPSGGAGANVLTF.